This T cell receptor (beta chain) was documented in a study of persistence of HIV-infected CD4 T cells. As for the study in general: Isolated cells were CMV- and HIV-1 Gag-responding CD4+ T cells. Donors had been on suppressive ART for a median of around 8 years.

For this clone: Its antigen is currently unknown.

The libraries were made with immunoSEQ version 4 in survey mode. This table comes from immunoSEQ multiplex PCR, and its TCRdb copy is limited to in-frame clones, with some not included. The table records roughly 28,000 clones, roughly three quarters of them present only once. Lysates of CMV-infected fibroblasts at around 9.1 ug/mL stimulated these cells. Sorted nonresponding memory CD4+ T cells were CD40L-negative, CD69-negative, CD45RO-high. Donors were HIV-1-infected adults who began suppressive ART during chronic infection. The source of this sequence is an adult woman with HIV who was CMV-seropositive. The specimen was CD4+ T cells sorted from PBMCs after roughly 20-hour stimulation, collected from a patient who received antiretroviral therapy.

The CDR3 bases are TGTGCCAGCAGTAATTCCGGCGGCACTGAAGCTTTCTTT. This encodes CASSNSGGTEAFF. The chain has TRBV6-5 and TRBJ1-1; D is ambiguous. Germline V gene lookup returns CDR1 MNHEY and CDR2 SVGAGI. With 5 bases removed from V and 4 bases from J, the gap between germline ends came to 11 bases. This CDR3 has 13 amino acids.